This T cell receptor beta chain was recorded in a study of molecular identifiers for immune sequencing clone quantification. Ten or more counts support this clonotype. Its antigen is undetermined. Source material for naive CD8 libraries was roughly 18,000 to 1,000,000 sorted cells, with 10%, 30% or 50% RNA. The study, taken as a whole, reports: Spike-in Jurkat TCR RNA from a single cell reportedly registered among one million naive cells.

With listed TCR primers and previously described methods, bulk TCR libraries were prepared. TCRdb ran MiXCR on the PCR reads and lists one entry per CDR3 protein. The profile shows 50,000 to 65,000 distinct CDR3 sequences, approximately 26% of them singletons. This CDR3 has 13 amino acids. V was shortened by 3 bases and J by 0 bases, with 5 bases between the two germline ends. Germline CDR1 is SNHLY and CDR2 is FYNNEI. The chain links TRBV2 to TRBJ2-5; D is ambiguous. The sequence derives from a human donor in good health. Some libraries in this study had Jurkat cell RNA spiked in. Sequenced: naive CD8+ T cells from blood, with Jurkat cell RNA spiked in. Subset given: FACS-sorted CD8+CD4-CCR7+CD45RA+ naive T cells. CDR3 sequence reads: CASSEGHQETQYF. The CDR3 DNA sequence: TGTGCCAGCAGTGAGGGCCACCAAGAGACCCAGTACTTC.